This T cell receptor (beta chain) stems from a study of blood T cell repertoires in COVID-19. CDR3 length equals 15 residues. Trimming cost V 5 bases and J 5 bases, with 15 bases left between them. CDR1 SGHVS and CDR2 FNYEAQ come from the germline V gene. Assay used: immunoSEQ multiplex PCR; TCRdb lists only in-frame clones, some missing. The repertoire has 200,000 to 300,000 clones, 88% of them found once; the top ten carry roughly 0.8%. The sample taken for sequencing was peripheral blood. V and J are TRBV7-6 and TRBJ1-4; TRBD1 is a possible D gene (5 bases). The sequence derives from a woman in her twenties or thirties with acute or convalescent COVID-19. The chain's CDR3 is CASSVGGGPNEKLFF. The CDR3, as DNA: TGTGCCAGCAGCGTCGGGGGGGGACCAAATGAAAAACTGTTTTTT.